One and the same sample provided the 21 T cell receptor beta chains below, sequenced in a study of T-cell reconstitution after alpha-beta-depleted transplantation in children. Using unique molecular identifiers, the investigators prepared the TCRbeta library. Using its own MiXCR run on the PCR reads, TCRdb lists one record per CDR3 protein. Here the sample spans about 980,000 distinct CDR3 sequences, about 26% being singletons. The sample consisted of PBMCs, mostly from graft donor cells, taken 360 days after TCRalphabeta/CD19-depleted stem cell transplant. Receptors were obtained from a boy younger than two who had a stem cell transplant for SCID, so the T cells may come from the graft donor.

This clonotype was seen only a few times. The chain carries TRBV9 and TRBJ2-6; D possibly corresponds to TRBD1 (5 bases). V gave up 1 base and J gave up 4 bases, with 15 bases separating them. Germline V gene sequence: CDR1 SGDLS, CDR2 YYNGEE. CDR3 length: 17 amino acids. The CDR3 sequence: CASSVPRGAPGANVLTF. CDR3 coding DNA: TGTGCCAGCAGCGTACCGCGTGGGGCGCCCGGGGCCAACGTCCTGACTTTC.

This clonotype was found once. The CDR3 bases are TGTGCCAGCAAGACCGGGCACGGGGGCAATCAGCCCCAGCATTTT. Protein product: CASKTGHGGNQPQHF. The chain couples TRBV2 to TRBJ1-5; no firm D call. V gave up 7 bases and J gave up 2 bases, with 15 bases separating them. This CDR3 comprises 15 residues. The germline V gene encodes CDR1 SNHLY and CDR2 FYNNEI.

This clonotype has just a few counts. The chain has TRBV12-3 or TRBV12-4 and TRBJ2-7, with D possibly called TRBD1 or TRBD2 (5 bases each). Trimming left V 1 base short and J 4 bases short, with 20 bases between. The CDR3 runs 17 residues. CDR3 amino acids: CASSLVGANWGPYEQYF. The CDR3 nucleotides are TGTGCCAGCAGTTTAGTTGGGGCGAACTGGGGACCTTACGAGCAGTACTTC.

This chain uses TRBV10-3 with TRBJ1-5, with 7 bases identical to TRBD1. The germline CDR1 and CDR2 sequences are ENHRY and SYGVKD. This CDR3 is built from 14 residues. With 3 bases clipped from V and 4 bases from J, the junction kept 3 bases outside the gene matches. CDR3 bases: TGTGCCATCAGTGACAGGGGGGATAATCAGCCCCAGCATTTT. Translation: CAISDRGDNQPQHF.

This clonotype was counted ten times or more. CDR3 DNA sequence: TGTGCCAGCAGCCCCCCGGGGGCCAGGACCCAGTACTTC. It is translated as CASSPPGARTQYF. This chain joins TRBV3-1 and TRBJ2-5, with D perhaps being TRBD1 or TRBD2 (6 bases each). V lost 4 bases and J lost 7, with 13 bases in between. CDR3 length equals 13 residues. Germline V CDR1 and CDR2: LGHDT, YNNKEL (reference sequence).

Only a few counts were recorded for this clonotype. The chain couples TRBV4-1 to TRBJ2-7; D gene unclear. Trimming removed 0 bases from V and 3 bases from J, with 9 bases in between. The CDR3 length is 14 residues. CDR1 is MGHRA and CDR2 is YSYEKL in the germline V gene. CDR3 loop: CASSQDQLDYEQYF. DNA for the CDR3: TGCGCCAGCAGCCAAGATCAGCTAGACTACGAGCAGTACTTC.

The chain employs TRBV7-9 and TRBJ1-2; D gene uncertain. The CDR3 is made up of 11 amino acids. CDR1 is SEHNR, CDR2 FQNEAQ, per germline (reference sequence). V gave up 10 bases and J gave up 2 bases, with 8 bases separating them. The CDR3 here is CATSGNYGYTF. CDR3 bases: TGTGCCACATCCGGCAACTATGGCTACACCTTC.

A few counts support this clonotype. The chain has TRBV4-1 and TRBJ2-7; D might be TRBD1 (6 bases). Trimming took off 5 bases at V and 0 bases at J, with 11 bases between the two ends. This CDR3 has 14 amino acids. Germline lookup yields CDR1 MGHRA and CDR2 YSYEKL. CDR3 in DNA: TGCGCCAGCAGCTCAGGGGCTCTCTCCTACGAGCAGTACTTC. It encodes CASSSGALSYEQYF.

The J gene is TRBJ2-7, the V gene TRBV5-1; 7 bases agree with TRBD1. Germline loops: CDR1 SGHRS, CDR2 YFSETQ. CDR3 size: 14 residues. V shed 4 bases and J 2 bases; nucleotides not matched to a gene: 6. CDR3: CASSGRQGPYEQYF. CDR3 DNA: TGCGCCAGCAGCGGGAGACAGGGACCCTACGAGCAGTACTTC.

This clonotype was seen more than once but under ten times. The chain recombines TRBV4-1 with TRBJ2-4; possible D gene TRBD1, 6 bases. The CDR3 loop spans 17 amino acids. Germline CDR1 MGHRA, CDR2 YSYEKL. V gave up 2 bases and J gave up 9 bases, with 23 bases separating them. The CDR3 spells CASSQLTIGWQGFIQYF. The CDR3 nucleotides are TGCGCCAGCAGCCAATTAACAATCGGGTGGCAGGGGTTCATTCAGTACTTC.

This rearrangement joins TRBV9 to TRBJ1-3, with D tentatively TRBD1 (6 bases). Trimming took off 2 bases at V and 0 bases at J, with 9 bases between the two ends. The CDR3 runs to 15 residues. The germline V gene has CDR1 SGDLS and CDR2 YYNGEE. The CDR3 loop is CASSVGTNSGNTIYF. In DNA form, the CDR3 reads TGTGCCAGCAGCGTCGGGACAAACTCTGGAAACACCATATATTTT.

Only a few counts were recorded for this clonotype. V is TRBV5-1 and J is TRBJ2-1, with 8 bases fitting TRBD2. The V gene end was trimmed by 4 bases and the J gene end by 6 bases; junction bases not matched to a gene: 12. The CDR3 runs 16 residues. Per the germline V gene, CDR1 is SGHRS and CDR2 is YFSETQ. The chain's CDR3 is CASSPPQTSAGNEQFF. The CDR3 region has the DNA TGCGCCAGCAGCCCACCCCAGACTAGCGCTGGCAATGAGCAGTTCTTC.

This clonotype has more than one count but fewer than ten. The chain carries TRBV29-1 and TRBJ1-2; 7 bases match TRBD1. J was trimmed by 7 bases and V by 8 bases; bases with no gene match: 16. This CDR3 is built from 14 residues. The germline gives CDR1 SQVTM, CDR2 ANQGSEA. The CDR3 bases are TGCAGCCTATACCGGACAGGTCAAGGGGGTGGCTACACCTTC. Its translation: CSLYRTGQGGGYTF.

The chain is built from TRBV20-1 and TRBJ2-3, with D unresolved. Trimming stripped 7 bases from V and 3 bases from J, with 8 bases between. CDR1 is DFQATT and CDR2 is SNEGSKA in the germline V gene (reference sequence). The CDR3 extends over 11 amino acids. CDR3 nucleotide sequence: TGCAGTGGTACCAGAACAGATACGCAGTATTTT. Translating gives CSGTRTDTQYF.

This clonotype was observed many times. One end of the junction fails to match germline, which may point to a read error. V and J are TRBV5-1 and TRBJ2-2; D tentatively reads TRBD1 or TRBD2 (5 bases each). CDR1 and CDR2 from the germline V gene are SGHRS and YFSETQ. The CDR3 is made up of 13 amino acids. As DNA, the CDR3 is TGTGCCAGCAGTTTAGAGGGGTCCGGGGAGCTGTTTTTT. Protein sequence: CASSLEGSGELFF.

The V call is TRBV4-1, the J call TRBJ1-5; D ambiguous. The CDR3 has 15 residues. The germline V gene encodes CDR1 MGHRA and CDR2 YSYEKL. V dropped 0 bases and J dropped 1 base, with 7 bases sitting between them. This chain's CDR3 is CASSQDQRSNQPQHF. The CDR3 nucleotides read TGCGCCAGCAGCCAAGATCAAAGGAGCAATCAGCCCCAGCATTTT.

The chain recombines TRBV5-1 with TRBJ2-3, with 8 bases lining up with TRBD1. Germline trimming cut 4 bases from V and 4 bases from J; bases unmatched to any gene: 8. The CDR3 runs 15 residues. Germline assignment: CDR1 SGHRS and CDR2 YFSETQ. The CDR3 loop is CASSSRGQGPDTQYF. In DNA form, the CDR3 reads TGCGCCAGCAGCAGCCGCGGACAGGGCCCAGATACGCAGTATTTT.

This chain uses TRBV5-5 with TRBJ1-6, with D tentatively TRBD1 (5 bases). The V gene's germline CDR1 is SGHKS and CDR2 YYEKEE (reference sequence). The CDR3 consists of 15 residues. Trimming pared 0 bases from V and 9 bases from J, leaving 13 bases between. The CDR3 coding sequence is TGTGCCAGCAGCTTGGGGGGCCTTCCCCGTTCACCCCTCCACTTT. Protein: CASSLGGLPRSPLHF. The entire variable domain, with the rest obtained from reference TRBV5-5 and TRBJ1-6, is as follows: DAGVTQSPTHLIKTRGQQVTLRCSPISGHKSVSWYQQVLGQGPQFIFQYYEKEERGRGNFPDRFSARQFPNYSSELNVNALLLGDSALYLCASSLGGLPRSPLHFGNGTRLTVT.

This clonotype showed up just a few times. The V and J genes are TRBV6-1 and TRBJ1-1, with 7 bases identical to TRBD1. CDR3 length equals 16 residues. Unmatched junction bases numbered 14, after V lost 6 bases and J lost 4 bases. CDR1 and CDR2 from the germline V gene are MNHNS and SASEGT. CDR3 amino acids: CASSRWGQSVRTEAFF. CDR3 in DNA: TGTGCCAGCAGCCGGTGGGGACAGTCGGTTCGCACTGAAGCTTTCTTT.

This clonotype has only a few counts. The DNA for the CDR3 is TGTGCCAGCAGCGCTCAAACTAGCTCCCAAGATACGCAGTATTTT. Encoded protein: CASSAQTSSQDTQYF. The chain is built from TRBV7-2 and TRBJ2-3; D possibly corresponds to TRBD2 (6 bases). The CDR3 spans 15 residues. V was clipped by 5 bases and J by 5 bases, with 17 bases between them. Looked up from germline, CDR1 is SGHTA and CDR2 is FQGNSA. Based on the CDR3 plus reference TRBV7-2 and TRBJ2-3, the full variable domain is GAGVSQSPSNKVTEKGKDVELRCDPISGHTALYWYRQSLGQGLEFLIYFQGNSAPDKSGLPSDRFSAERTGGSVSTLTIQRTQQEDSAVYLCASSAQTSSQDTQYFGPGTRLTVL.

V usage is TRBV4-2 and J usage is TRBJ1-5; no reliable D call. CDR3 length: 16 amino acids. Germline V gene data show CDR1 as LGHNA and CDR2 as YNFKEQ. V lost 1 base to trimming and J lost 4 bases, with 14 bases between them. CDR3 residues: CASSQGEAQRNQPQHF. The DNA for the CDR3 is TGTGCCAGCAGCCAAGGGGAAGCACAGAGGAATCAGCCCCAGCATTTT.